The 20 T cell receptor beta chains presented below share a single source sample, sequenced in a study of T cells after yellow fever vaccination. TCRdb reprocessed the 5' RACE reads via MiXCR and lists one record per CDR3 protein. Counted here are 350,000 to 450,000 distinct CDR3 sequences, approximately 6% occurring once; the ten biggest clones make up about 15%. The sequences come from PBMCs, collected 5 days after the yellow fever booster vaccination. Receptors were obtained from a man aged 30 to 39 who received the YFV17D yellow fever vaccine.

This clonotype was counted a few times. A junction boundary mismatches the germline segment, possibly from a read error. The chain joins TRBV5-1 to TRBJ1-5, with D perhaps TRBD1 (6 bases). Germline V gene sequence: CDR1 SGHRS, CDR2 YFSETQ. This CDR3 is 15 amino acids long. The CDR3 is CASSLEGDSNQPQHF. In DNA, the CDR3 is TGCGCCAGCAGTTTGGAGGGGGATAGCAATCAGCCCCAGCATTTT.

This clonotype occurred many times. The J gene is TRBJ2-7, the V gene TRBV7-9; 8 nucleotides agree with TRBD1. The germline V gene has CDR1 SEHNR and CDR2 FQNEAQ (reference sequence). The CDR3 extends over 14 amino acids. With V trimmed by 5 bases and J by 2 bases, 5 bases remained unmatched. The CDR3 DNA reads as TGTGCCAGCAGCCTAGACAGGGGTGCCTACGAGCAGTACTTC. Translation gives CASSLDRGAYEQYF.

This clonotype was found many times. The chain combines TRBV5-1 with TRBJ1-5; D is unresolved. The germline CDR1 and CDR2 sequences are SGHRS and YFSETQ. The length of the CDR3 is 13 residues. Trimming pared 3 bases from V and 4 bases from J, leaving 8 bases between. The CDR3 nucleotides are TGCGCCAGCAGCTCCGCCGGGAATCAGCCCCAGCATTTT. This sequence encodes CASSSAGNQPQHF.

The chain has TRBV11-2 and TRBJ2-4; 10 positions agree with TRBD1. Germline CDR1 reads SGHAT; CDR2 reads FQNNGV. V gave up 3 bases and J gave up 1 base; unmatched junction bases: 9. This CDR3 comprises 18 residues. The CDR3 loop is CASSLLRTGGGAKNIQYF. CDR3 coding DNA: TGTGCCAGCAGCTTGCTTCGGACAGGGGGTGGTGCCAAAAACATTCAGTACTTC.

There are a few counts of this clonotype. V usage is TRBV11-2 and J usage is TRBJ2-1; D possibly corresponds to TRBD2 (6 bases). V dropped 5 bases and J dropped 8 bases, with 16 bases sitting between them. The CDR3 extends over 14 amino acids. Germline lookup yields CDR1 SGHAT and CDR2 FQNNGV. The CDR3 region is CASSDGGVGYEQFF. The CDR3 bases are TGTGCCAGCAGCGACGGGGGAGTGGGCTATGAGCAGTTCTTC.

The CDR3 region is CASSLALGGREYNTQYF. CDR3 nucleotides: TGTGCCAGCAGCTTAGCGCTCGGCGGGCGGGAGTATAATACGCAGTATTTT. The chain combines TRBV7-6 with TRBJ2-3; TRBD2 matches 7 bases. CDR1 and CDR2 (germline): SGHVS, FNYEAQ. V gave up 0 bases and J gave up 7 bases; unmatched junction bases: 13. The CDR3 loop spans 17 amino acids.

The chain is built from TRBV20-1 and TRBJ1-1, with D possibly matching TRBD1 (6 bases). Germline V CDR1 and CDR2: DFQATT, SNEGSKA (reference sequence). The V end was cut by 1 base, the J end by 1 base, with 16 bases between. CDR3 length: 16 amino acids. The CDR3 DNA follows: TGCAGTGCTAGAGGACCTCCGGGACACGGGAACACTGAAGCTTTCTTT. Translated, it gives CSARGPPGHGNTEAFF.

This clonotype appeared a few times. The rearrangement joins TRBV30 to TRBJ2-6; no reliable D call. CDR1 GTSNPN and CDR2 SVGIG come from the germline V gene (reference sequence). Trimming took 0 bases from V and 2 from J, leaving 14 bases between them. The CDR3 length is 17 residues. The CDR3 nucleotides are TGTGCCTGGAGTGTAAAGATTCAAGTCCCTGGGGCCAACGTCCTGACTTTC. Translation: CAWSVKIQVPGANVLTF. The full variable domain, in which reference TRBV30 and TRBJ2-6 provide the parts outside the CDR3, is SQTIHQWPATLVQPVGSPLSLECTVEGTSNPNLYWYRQAAGRGLQLLFYSVGIGQISSEVPQNLSASRPQDRQFILSSKKLLLSDSGFYLCAWSVKIQVPGANVLTFGAGSRLTVL.

The chain joins TRBV18 to TRBJ2-7, with 9 bases aligning to TRBD2. This CDR3 is 16 amino acids long. The germline V gene has CDR1 KGHSH and CDR2 LQKENI. V was clipped by 3 bases and J by 6 bases; unmatched bases: 12. The chain's CDR3 is CASSPPMFSGRSEQYF. The CDR3 DNA follows: TGTGCCAGCTCACCGCCTATGTTCAGCGGGAGGAGCGAGCAGTACTTC.

Only a few counts were recorded for this clonotype. The V call is TRBV5-1, the J call TRBJ2-1; D is perhaps TRBD2 (5 bases). With 4 bases removed from V and 10 bases from J, the gap between germline ends came to 12 bases. Germline CDR1 is SGHRS and CDR2 is YFSETQ. The CDR3 is 12 amino acids. DNA for the CDR3: TGCGCCAGCAGCGTTAGCGAGCGGGAGCAGTTCTTC. Residues: CASSVSEREQFF.

V and J are TRBV20-1 and TRBJ2-1, with 7 nucleotides matching TRBD2. Germline-derived CDR1 and CDR2 are DFQATT and SNEGSKA (reference sequence). The CDR3 length is 14 residues. Trimming cost V 1 base and J 3 bases; bases outside gene matches: 3. CDR3 nucleotides: TGCAGTGCTAGAGCGGGAGGCCTCTACAATGAGCAGTTCTTC. It is translated as CSARAGGLYNEQFF.

This clonotype came up many times. V usage is TRBV9 and J usage is TRBJ1-3; D unclear. Trimming stripped 3 bases from V and 7 bases from J, with 8 bases between. This CDR3 has 12 residues. Germline V gives CDR1 SGDLS, CDR2 YYNGEE. CDR3 DNA: TGTGCCAGCAGCGGGGGTATGAACACCATATATTTT. Translating it yields CASSGGMNTIYF.

The genes are TRBV20-1 and TRBJ2-3, with 9 bases identical to TRBD2. Germline trimming cut 4 bases from V and 2 bases from J; bases unmatched to any gene: 7. The germline V gene has CDR1 DFQATT and CDR2 SNEGSKA (reference sequence). The CDR3 loop spans 15 amino acids. The DNA of the CDR3 is TGCAGTGCTAAGCTAGCGGGAACCGACACAGATACGCAGTATTTT. Its protein is CSAKLAGTDTDTQYF.

This clonotype was detected only a few times. This chain links TRBV20-1 with TRBJ2-7; TRBD2 agrees at 13 bases. Per the germline V gene, CDR1 is DFQATT and CDR2 is SNEGSKA (reference sequence). V lost 6 bases to trimming and J lost 0 bases; unmatched junction nucleotides: 8. This CDR3 spans 16 amino acids. As DNA, the CDR3 is TGCAGTGCCGGGACTAGCGGGATCACTCCCTCCTACGAGCAGTACTTC. Translation gives CSAGTSGITPSYEQYF.

In this sample, this clonotype turned up many times. The chain uses TRBV7-9 and TRBJ1-1; unclear D gene. V lost 1 base and J lost 4, with 13 bases in between. This CDR3 is built from 15 residues. Germline V gene data show CDR1 as SEHNR and CDR2 as FQNEAQ (reference sequence). This chain's CDR3 is CASSLGATAGTEAFF. As DNA, the CDR3 is TGTGCCAGCAGCTTAGGGGCGACTGCGGGCACTGAAGCTTTCTTT.

This clonotype was recorded a few times. The chain recombines TRBV7-2 with TRBJ2-5, with 11 bases matching TRBD2. After removal of 5 bases from V and 7 bases from J, the junction contained 9 bases not matched to a gene. CDR1 is SGHTA and CDR2 is FQGNSA in the germline V gene. This CDR3 region has 15 residues. The DNA for the CDR3 is TGTGCCAGCAGCCCCCGGACTAGCGGGCATACGACCCAGTACTTC. It specifies CASSPRTSGHTTQYF.

The chain employs TRBV7-6 and TRBJ2-3, with D possibly being TRBD1 (8 bases). Germline V gene data show CDR1 as SGHVS and CDR2 as FNYEAQ. The CDR3 covers 15 residues. Trimming removed 2 bases at V and 6 bases at J, with 15 bases between. The CDR3 DNA is TGTGCCAGCAGCTTACAACAGGGGGAGGGGGATACGCAGTATTTT. The encoded protein is CASSLQQGEGDTQYF.

The genes are TRBV7-9 and TRBJ2-5; 7 bases are shared with TRBD2. Per germline, CDR1 SEHNR and CDR2 FQNEAQ (reference sequence). V lost 5 bases, J lost 5 bases, and 5 bases stayed unmatched. CDR3 length: 13 residues. CDR3 sequence reads: CASSPWTRETQYF. The CDR3 coding sequence is TGTGCCAGCAGCCCCTGGACTAGGGAGACCCAGTACTTC. The variable domain in full, with the rest retrieved from reference TRBV7-9 and TRBJ2-5, is DTGVSQNPRHKITKRGQNVTFRCDPISEHNRLYWYRQTLGQGPEFLTYFQNEAQLEKSRLLSDRFSAERPKGSFSTLEIQRTEQGDSAMYLCASSPWTRETQYFGPGTRLLVL.

This chain uses TRBV7-6 with TRBJ1-4; the D gene is possibly TRBD1 (5 bases). Trimming removed 7 bases from V and 5 bases from J, with 8 bases in between. The CDR3 contains 12 residues. Germline CDR1 and CDR2: SGHVS and FNYEAQ. The CDR3 protein is CASNSGNEKLFF. In nucleotides, the CDR3 is TGTGCCAGCAACTCAGGGAATGAAAAACTGTTTTTT.

This clonotype was seen repeatedly, ten times or more. The chain joins TRBV7-9 to TRBJ2-1; D assignment may be TRBD1 or TRBD2 (5 bases each). CDR1 and CDR2 from the germline V gene are SEHNR and FQNEAQ (reference sequence). V was pared by 7 bases and J by 2 bases, with 21 bases between. The CDR3 sequence is 17 residues long. The CDR3 DNA follows: TGTGCCAGCACAAAGGCCCAGGGAACGGGGACCTACAATGAGCAGTTCTTC. Translated: CASTKAQGTGTYNEQFF.